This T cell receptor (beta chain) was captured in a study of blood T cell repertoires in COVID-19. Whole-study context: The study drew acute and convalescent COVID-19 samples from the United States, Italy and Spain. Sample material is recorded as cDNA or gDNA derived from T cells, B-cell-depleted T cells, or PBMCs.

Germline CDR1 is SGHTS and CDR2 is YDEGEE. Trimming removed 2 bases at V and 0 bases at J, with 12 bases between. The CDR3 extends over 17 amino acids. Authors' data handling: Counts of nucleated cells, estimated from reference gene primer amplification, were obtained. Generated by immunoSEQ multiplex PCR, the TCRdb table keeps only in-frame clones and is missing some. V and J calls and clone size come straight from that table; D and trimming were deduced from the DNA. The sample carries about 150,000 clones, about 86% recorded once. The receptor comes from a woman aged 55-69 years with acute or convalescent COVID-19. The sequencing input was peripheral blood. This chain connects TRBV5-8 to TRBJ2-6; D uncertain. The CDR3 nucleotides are TGTGCCAGCAGCTTCATCATTGCGTCCTCTGGGGCCAACGTCCTGACTTTC. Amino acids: CASSFIIASSGANVLTF.